This passage covers 8 T cell receptor beta chains from one sample sequenced in a study of T cell changes during pregnancy in multiple sclerosis. This table comes from immunoSEQ multiplex PCR, and its TCRdb copy is limited to in-frame clones, with some not included. The repertoire includes about 100,000 clones, approximately 91% of them detected once, and 2.5% to 3.5% sits in the top ten. The input for sequencing was peripheral blood, taken in the second trimester of pregnancy. These receptor sequences come from a female donor with multiple sclerosis, enrolled in a pregnancy study.

The chain joins TRBV10-3 to TRBJ2-3; 12 bases line up with TRBD2. V dropped 8 bases and J dropped 2; count of bases not matched to a gene: 11. Germline assignment: CDR1 ENHRY and CDR2 SYGVKD. There are 17 residues in the CDR3. The CDR3 nucleotides read TGTGCCATCTCCGCTAGGGCTAGCGGGAGGGCCACAGATACGCAGTATTTT. Its protein is CAISARASGRATDTQYF.

CDR3 bases: TGCGCCAGCAGCCCGACAGGGCATCAGCCCCAGCATTTT. It encodes CASSPTGHQPQHF. V is TRBV5-1 and J is TRBJ1-5; 7 bases are a match to TRBD1. The CDR3 is 13 amino acids. Per germline, CDR1 SGHRS and CDR2 YFSETQ. Trimming took 4 bases from V and 5 from J; bases not matched to a gene: 3.

V gene TRBV5-1 combines with J gene TRBJ2-7; D perhaps matches TRBD1 (6 bases). Deletions cut 4 bases from V and 3 bases from J, with 11 bases between. Germline values: CDR1 SGHRS, CDR2 YFSETQ. CDR3 length equals 13 residues. This CDR3 reads CASSTDSFYEQYF. The CDR3 DNA follows: TGCGCCAGCAGCACGGACAGCTTCTACGAGCAGTACTTC.

The rearrangement joins TRBV7-9 to TRBJ2-5; 10 nucleotides line up with TRBD1. This CDR3 is 16 amino acids long. After removal of 5 bases from V and 5 bases from J, the junction contained 11 bases not matched to a gene. CDR1 is SEHNR and CDR2 is FQNEAQ in the germline V gene (reference sequence). The CDR3 DNA follows: TGTGCCAGCAGCCCGGGGACAGGGGATCGTCAGGAGACCCAGTACTTC. Translation: CASSPGTGDRQETQYF.

This rearrangement joins TRBV4-2 to TRBJ2-1, with 12 nucleotides matching TRBD2. In germline, CDR1 is LGHNA, CDR2 YNFKEQ. There are 16 residues in the CDR3. V was clipped by 2 bases and J by 7 bases; unmatched bases: 6. In DNA form, the CDR3 reads TGTGCCAGCAGCCAAAGTCGGCTAGCGGGAGGGAATGAGCAGTTCTTC. It encodes CASSQSRLAGGNEQFF.

The J gene is TRBJ1-1, the V gene TRBV20-1, with D possibly being TRBD1 (5 bases). V lost 6 bases, J lost 7 bases, and 12 bases lay in between. The length of the CDR3 is 11 residues. The germline gives CDR1 DFQATT, CDR2 SNEGSKA (reference sequence). CDR3 protein: CSAMDMYEAFF. The CDR3 DNA sequence: TGCAGTGCCATGGACATGTATGAAGCTTTCTTT.

Here the CDR3 DNA reads TGTGCCAGCAGTCCCTGGACTAGCGACACAGATACGCAGTATTTT. Translation gives CASSPWTSDTDTQYF. J is TRBJ2-3 and V is TRBV25-1; 9 positions agree with TRBD2. Germline V gene sequence: CDR1 MGHDK, CDR2 SYGVNS. This CDR3 is built from 15 residues. The V and J ends lost 5 bases and 2 bases, in that order; junction bases with no gene match: 5.

The chain recombines TRBV28 with TRBJ1-2; TRBD1 aligns across 8 bases. The length of the CDR3 is 14 residues. Germline CDR1 MDHEN, CDR2 SYDVKM. V gave up 3 bases and J gave up 6 bases; unmatched junction bases: 6. CDR3 sequence reads: CASSLVGQGHGYTF. The CDR3 DNA reads TGTGCCAGCAGTTTGGTTGGACAGGGCCATGGCTACACCTTC.